The 27 T cell receptor beta chains below were found in one sample sequenced in a study of T cell responses to AZD1222 COVID-19 vaccine. Profiled with immunoSEQ multiplex PCR; TCRdb holds only in-frame clones, not every one. The sample consists of about 79,000 clones, 70% to 90% of them appearing once. The sample was peripheral blood, taken 28 days after the second AZD1222 dose. Every receptor here comes from an adult who received the AZD1222 COVID-19 vaccine.

The chain is built from TRBV7-7 and TRBJ2-2; D gene uncertain. The V gene's germline CDR1 is SSHAT and CDR2 FNYEAQ (reference sequence). This CDR3 contains 13 residues. V shed 1 base and J shed 5 bases, with 5 bases lying between them. The CDR3 DNA reads as TGTGCCAGCAGCTTAGGGCAAACCGGGGAGCTGTTTTTT. Translated: CASSLGQTGELFF.

This chain uses TRBV6-1 with TRBJ2-3, with D perhaps TRBD1 (6 bases). The germline gives CDR1 MNHNS, CDR2 SASEGT. Deletions cut 3 bases from V and 3 bases from J, with 10 bases between. The CDR3 extends over 14 amino acids. The CDR3 bases are TGTGCCAGCAGTGACAGGGGTTTGACAGATACGCAGTATTTT. Its protein is CASSDRGLTDTQYF.

The CDR3 protein is CASSRTGNYGYTF. DNA of the CDR3: TGTGCCAGCAGCCGAACAGGGAACTATGGCTACACCTTC. The chain is built from TRBV3-1 (or the pseudogene TRBV3-2) and TRBJ1-2, with TRBD1 as a possible D gene (6 bases). The CDR3 totals 13 residues. Germline assignment: CDR1 LGHDT and CDR2 YNNKEL (reference sequence). Trimming removed 4 bases from V and 2 bases from J, with 8 bases in between.

The chain joins TRBV7-3 to TRBJ1-2, with 9 bases aligning to TRBD1. The CDR3 loop spans 14 amino acids. Germline CDR1 and CDR2: SGHTA and FQGTGA. V lost 5 bases, J lost 4 bases, and 5 bases stayed unmatched. CDR3 in amino acids: CASSPGQGPYGYTF. The CDR3 nucleotides are TGTGCCAGCAGCCCGGGACAGGGTCCCTATGGCTACACCTTC.

The sample holds one count of this clone. The rearrangement links TRBV3-1 (or the pseudogene TRBV3-2) to TRBJ1-3; D might be TRBD1 (5 bases). The CDR3 extends over 15 amino acids. Trimming removed 1 base at V and 2 bases at J, with 9 bases between. From germline, CDR1 is LGHDT and CDR2 YNNKEL (reference sequence). The CDR3 loop reads CASSQVGEAGNTIYF. The CDR3 DNA is TGTGCCAGCAGCCAAGTGGGGGAAGCTGGAAACACCATATATTTT.

J is TRBJ1-5 and V is TRBV12-3 or TRBV12-4; possibly TRBD1 for D (5 bases). V was clipped by 7 bases and J by 5 bases, with 12 bases between them. CDR3 size: 13 residues. The CDR3 DNA is TGTGCCAGCACCTTGGGGGTGGATCAGCCCCAGCATTTT. Its translation: CASTLGVDQPQHF.

This chain joins TRBV29-1 and TRBJ1-3; unclear D gene. This CDR3 has 13 amino acids. The V end lost 4 bases, the J end lost 0 bases, and 7 bases lay between the germline ends. Germline-derived CDR1 and CDR2 are SQVTM and ANQGSEA. CDR3 sequence (DNA): TGCAGCGTTGCCGTCTCCTCTGGAAACACCATATATTTT. This gives the protein CSVAVSSGNTIYF.

This chain links TRBV10-3 with TRBJ1-1; D gene uncertain. The CDR3 covers 16 residues. Between the trimmed V and J ends, which lost 4 bases and 0 bases, there was a span of 15 bases. Germline V gene sequence: CDR1 ENHRY, CDR2 SYGVKD. The CDR3 nucleotides read TGTGCCATCAGTGCCCGTGAGAGGGCCATGAACACTGAAGCTTTCTTT. Translating it yields CAISARERAMNTEAFF.

This clone was seen a single time. This chain connects TRBV11-1 to TRBJ2-7; no firm D call. CDR1 SGHAT and CDR2 FQDESV come from the germline V gene (reference sequence). V shed 2 bases and J shed 4 bases, with 6 bases lying between them. This CDR3 contains 12 residues. The CDR3 loop is CASSLTGYEQYF. The CDR3 bases are TGTGCCAGCAGCTTAACCGGTTACGAGCAGTACTTC.

The rearrangement links TRBV3-1 (or the pseudogene TRBV3-2) to TRBJ2-7; D perhaps matches TRBD1 (6 bases). Trimming removed 5 bases from V and 6 bases from J, with 23 bases in between. The CDR3 loop spans 16 amino acids. The V gene's germline CDR1 is LGHDT and CDR2 YNNKEL (reference sequence). As DNA, the CDR3 is TGTGCCAGCAGCGCCAACTGGGGCGCAGGGGATGGCGAGCAGTACTTC. As protein: CASSANWGAGDGEQYF.

This clone was detected a few times. At one of its ends the junction is not consistent with the germline gene, which may arise from a read error. The chain is built from TRBV30 and TRBJ1-6; the D gene is possibly TRBD1 (5 bases). The CDR3 has 14 residues. Germline V gene sequence: CDR1 GTSNPN, CDR2 SVGIG (reference sequence). In DNA form, the CDR3 reads TGTGCCTGGACCTCTGGGACCTATGATTCACCCCTCCACTTT. Protein sequence: CAWTSGTYDSPLHF.

The chain joins TRBV9 to TRBJ2-2; TRBD1 matches at 9 bases. This CDR3 region has 15 residues. The junction had 4 bases not matched to a gene; V was cut back by 3 bases and J by 4 bases. CDR1 is SGDLS, CDR2 YYNGEE, per germline. The CDR3 loop is CASSDRQGVTGELFF. The CDR3 nucleotides are TGTGCCAGCAGCGACAGACAGGGGGTCACCGGGGAGCTGTTTTTT.

This chain uses TRBV27 with TRBJ2-1; 7 positions match TRBD2. The CDR3 covers 15 residues. Trimming took 3 bases from V and 4 from J; bases not matched to a gene: 6. The germline V gene encodes CDR1 MNHEY and CDR2 SMNVEV (reference sequence). In DNA, the CDR3 is TGTGCCAGCAGTTTGCTTCTAGCGGAGTACAATGAGCAGTTCTTC. It yields the protein CASSLLLAEYNEQFF.

The rearrangement joins TRBV2 to TRBJ1-5; no firm D call. The CDR3 has 14 residues. From germline, CDR1 is SNHLY and CDR2 FYNNEI. V gave up 4 bases and J gave up 4 bases, with 11 bases separating them. This CDR3 reads CASSARMENQPQHF. The CDR3 DNA follows: TGTGCCAGCAGTGCACGGATGGAGAATCAGCCCCAGCATTTT.

V and J are TRBV5-4 and TRBJ2-7; D is perhaps TRBD1 (5 bases). Trimming took off 4 bases at V and 0 bases at J, with 17 bases between the two ends. Germline CDR1 reads SGHNT; CDR2 reads YYREEE (reference sequence). The CDR3 runs to 16 residues. CDR3 in amino acids: CASSRTTGKPSYEQYF. The CDR3 nucleotides read TGTGCCAGCAGCCGGACAACAGGAAAACCCTCCTACGAGCAGTACTTC. Combining the CDR3 with reference TRBV5-4 and TRBJ2-7 gives the whole variable domain ETGVTQSPTHLIKTRGQQVTLRCSSQSGHNTVSWYQQALGQGPQFIFQYYREEENGRGNFPPRFSGLQFPNYSSELNVNALELDDSALYLCASSRTTGKPSYEQYFGPGTRLTVT.

The chain joins TRBV25-1 to TRBJ1-5; no clear D gene. Germline V gene sequence: CDR1 MGHDK, CDR2 SYGVNS. This CDR3 region has 14 residues. V gave up 4 bases and J gave up 3 bases, with 10 bases separating them. The CDR3 reads CASSVVGLNQPQHF. CDR3 nucleotides: TGTGCCAGCAGTGTTGTGGGCCTCAATCAGCCCCAGCATTTT. Filled out from reference TRBV25-1 and TRBJ1-5, the complete variable domain reads EADIYQTPRYLVIGTGKKITLECSQTMGHDKMYWYQQDPGMELHLIHYSYGVNSTEKGDLSSESTVSRIRTEHFPLTLESARPSHTSQYLCASSVVGLNQPQHFGDGTRLSIL.

The chain recombines TRBV29-1 with TRBJ1-5; maybe TRBD1 (6 bases). This CDR3 has 13 residues. Germline CDR1 SQVTM, CDR2 ANQGSEA. The germline V and J ends were trimmed by 4 bases and 3 bases, with 10 bases remaining between them. The CDR3 bases are TGCAGCGTTGGAGAGGGGGACAATCAGCCCCAGCATTTT. Protein: CSVGEGDNQPQHF.

This clone was observed a single time. The chain carries TRBV28 and TRBJ1-4, with 8 bases fitting TRBD1. The V segment lost 4 bases and the J segment 6 bases; nucleotides outside the gene matches: 4. The CDR3 loop spans 14 amino acids. Looked up from germline, CDR1 is MDHEN and CDR2 is SYDVKM. CDR3 in amino acids: CASSYPGQDEKLFF. The DNA for the CDR3 is TGTGCCAGCAGTTACCCGGGACAGGATGAAAAACTGTTTTTT.

The CDR3 sequence is CASSDPSPLHF. The DNA of the CDR3 is TGTGCCAGCAGTGATCCCTCACCCCTCCACTTT. The chain couples TRBV2 to TRBJ1-6; D not certain. Germline values: CDR1 SNHLY, CDR2 FYNNEI. The CDR3 runs 11 residues. V was cut by 3 bases and J by 10 bases, with 4 bases left in between.

The chain combines TRBV28 with TRBJ1-6; a weak D match, TRBD1 (5 bases). The CDR3 sequence is 15 residues long. From germline, CDR1 is MDHEN and CDR2 SYDVKM. With 3 bases removed from V and 8 bases from J, the gap between germline ends came to 14 bases. In DNA form, the CDR3 reads TGTGCCAGCAGTTTGGGGGGTCCCGGGGATTCACCCCTCCACTTT. Translation gives CASSLGGPGDSPLHF. Filled out from reference TRBV28 and TRBJ1-6, the complete variable domain reads DVKVTQSSRYLVKRTGEKVFLECVQDMDHENMFWYRQDPGLGLRLIYFSYDVKMKEKGDIPEGYSVSREKKERFSLILESASTNQTSMYLCASSLGGPGDSPLHFGNGTRLTVT.

The genes are TRBV5-6 and TRBJ2-6; D possibly matches TRBD1 or TRBD2 (5 bases each). CDR3 length: 16 amino acids. Germline CDR1 is SGHDT and CDR2 is YYEEEE. V lost 0 bases to trimming and J lost 3 bases, with 10 bases between them. CDR3 DNA sequence: TGTGCCAGCAGCTTGGGAATGGGGGTTGGGGCCAACGTCCTGACTTTC. This sequence encodes CASSLGMGVGANVLTF.

This clone is a singleton in its sample. The J gene is TRBJ2-5, the V gene TRBV7-9; 9 nucleotides agree with TRBD2. This CDR3 has 16 residues. Germline CDR1 reads SEHNR; CDR2 reads FQNEAQ (reference sequence). The V and J ends lost 1 base and 4 bases, in that order; junction bases with no gene match: 7. The CDR3 sequence: CASSLDLAGGRETQYF. The CDR3 nucleotides read TGTGCCAGCAGCTTAGATCTGGCGGGAGGGCGAGAGACCCAGTACTTC. The whole variable domain, remainder taken from reference TRBV7-9 and TRBJ2-5, is DTGVSQNPRHKITKRGQNVTFRCDPISEHNRLYWYRQTLGQGPEFLTYFQNEAQLEKSRLLSDRFSAERPKGSFSTLEIQRTEQGDSAMYLCASSLDLAGGRETQYFGPGTRLLVL.

The CDR3 sequence is CASLKTGQNIQYF. In nucleotides, the CDR3 is TGTGCCAGCTTAAAAACGGGGCAAAACATTCAGTACTTC. The gene calls are TRBV6-5 and TRBJ2-4, with D perhaps being TRBD1 or TRBD2 (5 bases each). This CDR3 is built from 13 residues. Trimming took off 8 bases at V and 5 bases at J, with 13 bases between the two ends. Germline-derived CDR1 and CDR2 are MNHEY and SVGAGI.

The V gene is TRBV4-3, the J gene TRBJ1-3, with D perhaps matching TRBD1 (6 bases). The CDR3 covers 15 residues. Germline CDR1 reads LGHNA; CDR2 reads YSLEER. V shed 3 bases and J shed 4 bases, with 13 bases lying between them. CDR3 bases: TGCGCCAGCAGCCAGACAGGCCCGGGAGGAAACACCATATATTTT. Amino acid sequence: CASSQTGPGGNTIYF.

V usage is TRBV9 and J usage is TRBJ2-1, with a possible D match to TRBD2 (6 bases). Germline values: CDR1 SGDLS, CDR2 YYNGEE. The CDR3 extends over 15 amino acids. The V and J ends lost 0 bases and 7 bases respectively, with 14 bases between them. In DNA, the CDR3 is TGTGCCAGCAGCGTAGATGGGACTGCCGGTAATGAGCAGTTCTTC. It encodes CASSVDGTAGNEQFF.

Only a few counts were recorded for this clone. The rearrangement links TRBV5-5 to TRBJ2-1; no reliable D call. V was trimmed by 3 bases and J by 4 bases, leaving 11 bases between them. The CDR3 has 14 residues. Per germline, CDR1 SGHKS and CDR2 YYEKEE (reference sequence). The CDR3 DNA reads TGTGCCAGCAGCTCCAGCCACGGGTACAATGAGCAGTTCTTC. As protein: CASSSSHGYNEQFF.

The V call is TRBV11-2, the J call TRBJ1-3, with D possibly being TRBD1 (5 bases). The CDR3 is 16 residues long. Germline V gene data show CDR1 as SGHAT and CDR2 as FQNNGV. V dropped 5 bases and J dropped 0 bases, with 14 bases sitting between them. CDR3 DNA: TGTGCCAGCAGCAGAAAGGGGCCAAGCTCTGGAAACACCATATATTTT. Its protein is CASSRKGPSSGNTIYF.